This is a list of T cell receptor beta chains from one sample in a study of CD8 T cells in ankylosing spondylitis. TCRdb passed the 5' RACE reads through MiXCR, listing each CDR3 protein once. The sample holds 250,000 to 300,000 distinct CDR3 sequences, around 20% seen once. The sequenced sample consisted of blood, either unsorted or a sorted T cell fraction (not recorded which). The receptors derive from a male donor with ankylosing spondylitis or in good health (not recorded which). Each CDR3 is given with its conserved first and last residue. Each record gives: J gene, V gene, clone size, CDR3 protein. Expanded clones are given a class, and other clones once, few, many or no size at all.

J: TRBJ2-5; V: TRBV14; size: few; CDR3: CASSQSETQYF
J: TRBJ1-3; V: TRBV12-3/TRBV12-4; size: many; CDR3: CASSWAGVRNTIYF
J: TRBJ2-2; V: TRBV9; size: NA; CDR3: CASSVRNTGELFF
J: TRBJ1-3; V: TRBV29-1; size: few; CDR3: CSVLAGGNTIYF
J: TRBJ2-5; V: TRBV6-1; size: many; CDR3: CASRPDGRRETQYF
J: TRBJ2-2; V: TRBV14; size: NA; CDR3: CASSRDRGLGELFF
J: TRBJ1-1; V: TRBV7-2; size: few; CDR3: CASSLVEAFF
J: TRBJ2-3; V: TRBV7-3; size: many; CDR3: CASSLFGGTTDTQYF
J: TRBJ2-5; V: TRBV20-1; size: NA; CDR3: CSAKPPSGIGETQYF
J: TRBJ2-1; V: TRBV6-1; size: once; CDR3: CASTLAGPYNEQFF
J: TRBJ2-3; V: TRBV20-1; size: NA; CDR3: CSARVQTSTDTQYF
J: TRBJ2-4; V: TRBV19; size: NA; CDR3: CASSQQQNIQYF
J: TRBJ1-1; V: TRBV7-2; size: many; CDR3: CASSSHGGSEAFF